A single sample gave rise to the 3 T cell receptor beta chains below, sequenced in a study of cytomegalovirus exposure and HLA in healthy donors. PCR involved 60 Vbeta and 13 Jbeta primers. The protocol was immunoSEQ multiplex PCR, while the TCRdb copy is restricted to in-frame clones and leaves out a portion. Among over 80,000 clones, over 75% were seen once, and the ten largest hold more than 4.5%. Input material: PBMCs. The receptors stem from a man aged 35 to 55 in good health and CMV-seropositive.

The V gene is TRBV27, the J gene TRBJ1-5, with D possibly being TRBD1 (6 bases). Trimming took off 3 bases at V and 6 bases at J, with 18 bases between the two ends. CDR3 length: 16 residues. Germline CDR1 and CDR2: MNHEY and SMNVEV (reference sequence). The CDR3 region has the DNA TGTGCCAGCAGTTTGGGCGGGGGGCAGGGTTGTCAGCCCCAGCATTTT. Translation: CASSLGGGQGCQPQHF.

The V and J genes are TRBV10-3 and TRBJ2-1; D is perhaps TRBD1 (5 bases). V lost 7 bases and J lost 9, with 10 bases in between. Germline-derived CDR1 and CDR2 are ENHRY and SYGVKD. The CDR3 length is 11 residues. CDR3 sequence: CAIKGDLEQFF. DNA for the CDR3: TGTGCCATCAAAGGGGATCTTGAGCAGTTCTTC.

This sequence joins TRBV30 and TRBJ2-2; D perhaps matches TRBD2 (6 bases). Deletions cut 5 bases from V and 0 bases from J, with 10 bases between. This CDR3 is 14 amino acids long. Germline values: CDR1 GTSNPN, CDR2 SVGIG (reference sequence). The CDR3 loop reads CAWELATNTGELFF. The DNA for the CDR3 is TGTGCCTGGGAGCTAGCGACGAACACCGGGGAGCTGTTTTTT.